This T cell receptor (beta chain) stems from a study of early T cells in non-severe SARS-CoV-2 infection. Germline loops: CDR1 SGHAT, CDR2 FQNNGV. V was pared by 3 bases and J by 3 bases, with 4 bases of the junction left unmatched. The CDR3 covers 15 residues. MiXCR was run by TCRdb on the 5' RACE reads, yielding one entry per CDR3 protein. This table holds about 66,000 distinct CDR3 sequences, around 18% found once. Broader study findings: The study's VDJdb matching favored anti-spike CD8 responses and missed private and CD4 specificities.

This clonotype was detected many times. Its antigen is currently unknown. The sequence derives from an adult who was a healthcare worker with PCR-confirmed SARS-CoV-2 infection or an uninfected control (not recorded which). The specimen comprised whole blood, sampled at baseline. The rearrangement joins TRBV11-2 to TRBJ2-7; 11 positions agree with TRBD1. For the CDR3, the DNA is TGTGCCAGCAGCTTGTCCGGGACAGGGGGCTACGAGCAGTACTTC. Amino acids: CASSLSGTGGYEQYF.